This entry describes one T cell receptor (beta chain). This entry belongs to a study of CXCR3-negative and CXCR3-positive naive CD8 T cells. In germline, CDR1 is SGHRS, CDR2 YFSETQ. This CDR3 contains 13 residues. The libraries of TRB cDNA were constructed through 5' RACE using UMI labels. TCRdb re-called the 5' RACE reads and shows each CDR3 protein once, DNA omitted. The specimen's table records about 92,000 distinct CDR3 sequences. Sequenced sample: naive CXCR3- CD8+ T cells from blood. The sample's subset: CD45RO-CCR7+CD27+CD95- naive CD8+ T cells lacking CXCR3 (TNR3-). The receptor was derived from a human donor in good health. Some clones in this sample may be carry-over from other donors' samples. The genes are TRBV5-1 and TRBJ2-7. CDR3 in amino acids: CASSLGTMYEQYF.